Each of the 8 T cell receptor beta chains below was sequenced from the same sample in a study of T cells in Graves' hyperthyroidism and ophthalmopathy. TCR beta CDR3 sequences were amplified from RNA transcripts. The study used the HTBI primer set for a first-round RT-PCR of the TCR CDR3. TCRdb re-analysed the multiplex PCR reads in MiXCR, keeping a single row per CDR3 protein. The repertoire has roughly 400,000 distinct CDR3 sequences, about 14% of them found once; the top ten carry around 30%. The sequencing input was blood. These receptors were collected from a man in his forties or fifties with Graves' ophthalmopathy.

The chain carries TRBV20-1 and TRBJ2-1, with TRBD2 matching over 12 bases. Trimming took 3 bases from V and 8 from J; bases not matched to a gene: 8. The CDR3 length is 15 residues. Germline lookup yields CDR1 DFQATT and CDR2 SNEGSKA (reference sequence). The CDR3 bases are TGCAGTGCTAGCCCTGCTAGCGGGAGGGCCTATGAGCAGTTCTTC. Amino acid sequence: CSASPASGRAYEQFF.

The chain employs TRBV6-1 and TRBJ2-2; D could derive from TRBD1 or TRBD2 (5 bases each). This CDR3 comprises 15 residues. The ends were cut back, 4 bases at V and 7 bases at J, with 16 bases in the middle. Germline V gene data show CDR1 as MNHNS and CDR2 as SASEGT. As DNA, the CDR3 is TGTGCCAGCAGTGTCATAAGGGGAGTAAACGGGGAGCTGTTTTTT. The encoded protein is CASSVIRGVNGELFF.

This clonotype showed up many times. Possible read error: a much larger clone is one base away. V and J are TRBV7-9 and TRBJ2-5; unclear D gene. CDR3 length: 10 amino acids. Trimming cost V 6 bases and J 3 bases, with 2 bases left between them. From germline, CDR1 is SEHNR and CDR2 FQNEAQ (reference sequence). The CDR3 DNA sequence: TGTGCCAGCAGTAAAGAGACCCAGTACTTC. This gives the protein CASSKETQYF.

As concerns this clonotype: A read error is possible here, since a much larger clone lies one base away. The J gene is TRBJ2-1, the V gene TRBV12-3 or TRBV12-4, with D perhaps given as TRBD1 or TRBD2 (5 bases each). Trimming cost V 7 bases and J 0 bases, with 13 bases left between them. This CDR3 is 15 amino acids long. The CDR3 is CASIPGRASYNEQFF. The CDR3 coding sequence is TGTGCCAGCATCCCGGGACGAGCCTCCTACAATGAGCAGTTCTTC.

This clonotype was seen at least ten times. The rearrangement joins TRBV11-2 to TRBJ2-1, with TRBD1 matching 9 bases. The CDR3 is made up of 20 amino acids. The ends lost 1 base at V and 6 bases at J; junction bases unmatched: 19. CDR1 is SGHAT and CDR2 is FQNNGV in the germline V gene. The CDR3 sequence: CASSLGGRTRDRVFGNEQFF. CDR3 nucleotides: TGTGCCAGCAGCTTAGGAGGGAGGACCCGGGACAGGGTTTTTGGCAATGAGCAGTTCTTC. The full variable domain, completed using reference TRBV11-2 and TRBJ2-1, is EAGVAQSPRYKIIEKRQSVAFWCNPISGHATLYWYQQILGQGPKLLIQFQNNGVVDDSQLPKDRFSAERLKGVDSTLKIQPAKLEDSAVYLCASSLGGRTRDRVFGNEQFFGPGTRLTVL.

This clonotype was counted many times. The chain couples TRBV20-1 to TRBJ2-7; D perhaps matches TRBD1 (6 bases). Per the germline V gene, CDR1 is DFQATT and CDR2 is SNEGSKA (reference sequence). The CDR3 runs to 14 residues. V lost 6 bases, J lost 0 bases, and 15 bases lay in between. The CDR3 sequence: CSATRGGSSYEQYF. The DNA of the CDR3 is TGCAGTGCAACCAGAGGGGGTAGCTCCTACGAGCAGTACTTC.

There are many counts of this clonotype. This chain connects TRBV30 to TRBJ1-1, with a weak D call TRBD1 (6 bases). The CDR3 runs 12 residues. Germline V gene sequence: CDR1 GTSNPN, CDR2 SVGIG (reference sequence). Trimming stripped 3 bases from V and 5 bases from J, with 10 bases between. CDR3 sequence reads: CAWSQGWTEAFF. The CDR3 nucleotides are TGTGCCTGGAGCCAGGGGTGGACTGAAGCTTTCTTT.

Concerning this clonotype: This may come from a read error, since a much larger clone is one base off. The chain recombines TRBV15 with TRBJ2-7; D is undetermined. The J call is uncertain, as TRBJ2-1 better fits the DNA end. This CDR3 is 14 amino acids long. The germline gives CDR1 LNHNV, CDR2 YYDKDF (reference sequence). The CDR3 spells CATSRGHLSYEQFF. The CDR3 DNA is TGTGCCACCAGCAGAGGACACCTTTCCTACGAGCAGTTCTTC.